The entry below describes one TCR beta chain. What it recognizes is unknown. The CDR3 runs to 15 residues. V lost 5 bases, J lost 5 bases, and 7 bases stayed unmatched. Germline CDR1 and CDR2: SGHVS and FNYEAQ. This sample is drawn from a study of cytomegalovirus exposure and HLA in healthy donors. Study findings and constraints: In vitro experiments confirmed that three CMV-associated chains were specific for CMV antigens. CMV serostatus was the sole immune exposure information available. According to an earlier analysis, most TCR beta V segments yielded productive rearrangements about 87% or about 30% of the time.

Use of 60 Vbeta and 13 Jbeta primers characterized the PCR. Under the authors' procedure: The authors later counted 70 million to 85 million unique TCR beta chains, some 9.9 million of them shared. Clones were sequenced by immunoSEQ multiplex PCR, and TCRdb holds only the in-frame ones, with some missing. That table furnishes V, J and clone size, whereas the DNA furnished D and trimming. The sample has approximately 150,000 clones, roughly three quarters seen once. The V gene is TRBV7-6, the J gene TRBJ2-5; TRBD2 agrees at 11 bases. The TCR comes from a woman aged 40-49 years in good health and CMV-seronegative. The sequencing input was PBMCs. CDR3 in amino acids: CASSLLAGGTETQYF. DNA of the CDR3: TGTGCCAGCAGCCTTCTAGCGGGGGGCACGGAGACCCAGTACTTC.